This TCR beta chain was retrieved from a study of OX40 agonist ivuxolimab in advanced cancers. Data came from immunoSEQ multiplex PCR; TCRdb stores just in-frame clones and leaves some out. Counted here are some 80,000 clones, about 88% occurring once; the ten biggest clones make up 0.65% to 0.9%. The study's findings and limits: Those patients achieving a partial response at 0.1-3.0 mg/kg showed among the lowest clonal expansion. Relative to CD4+ cells, CD8+ T cells on average had more expanded clones.

This CDR3 is built from 16 residues. Trimming took 4 bases from V and 5 from J, leaving 21 bases between them. Germline V gene data show CDR1 as SGDLS and CDR2 as YYNGEE. Comments on this clone: What it binds is unknown.

The V gene is TRBV9, the J gene TRBJ1-1; possibly TRBD1 for D (5 bases). Sequencing used CD4+ or CD8+ T cells sorted from blood, obtained in a trial of the OX40 agonist ivuxolimab. The clonotype originates from an adult with an advanced solid tumor such as melanoma, head and neck, liver or kidney cancer. In DNA form, the CDR3 reads TGTGCCAGCAGCCCCCTATCGGGGGGAAAAGGGACTGAAGCTTTCTTT. This sequence encodes CASSPLSGGKGTEAFF.